This T cell receptor (beta chain) came from a study of T cells after yellow fever vaccination. Study-level results: Abundant clonotypes (contaminants from the bulk population) could be present in FACS-sorted repertoires. Among primary-vaccination clones, most reappeared after the booster, at approximately 96% for CD4 and about 90% for CD8.

5'RACE template switching produced TCR cDNA carrying a universal primer site and UMIs. MiXCR was run by TCRdb on the 5' RACE reads, yielding one entry per CDR3 protein. The sample records a few hundred thousand distinct CDR3 sequences, around 4.5% being singletons. CDR3 length: 13 amino acids. V lost 8 bases and J lost 3; bases outside the gene matches: 7. Per germline, CDR1 SGHTA and CDR2 FQGNSA. At least ten counts were recorded for this clonotype. The antigen is not known. This specimen was PBMCs, taken 15 days after the yellow fever booster vaccination. The receptor was derived from a man younger than 30 who received the YFV17D yellow fever vaccine. V and J are TRBV7-2 and TRBJ2-7, with TRBD2 matching 7 bases. CDR3 nucleotide sequence: TGTGCCAGCGCTCCGGGGGGATTCTACGAGCAGTACTTC. This sequence encodes CASAPGGFYEQYF.